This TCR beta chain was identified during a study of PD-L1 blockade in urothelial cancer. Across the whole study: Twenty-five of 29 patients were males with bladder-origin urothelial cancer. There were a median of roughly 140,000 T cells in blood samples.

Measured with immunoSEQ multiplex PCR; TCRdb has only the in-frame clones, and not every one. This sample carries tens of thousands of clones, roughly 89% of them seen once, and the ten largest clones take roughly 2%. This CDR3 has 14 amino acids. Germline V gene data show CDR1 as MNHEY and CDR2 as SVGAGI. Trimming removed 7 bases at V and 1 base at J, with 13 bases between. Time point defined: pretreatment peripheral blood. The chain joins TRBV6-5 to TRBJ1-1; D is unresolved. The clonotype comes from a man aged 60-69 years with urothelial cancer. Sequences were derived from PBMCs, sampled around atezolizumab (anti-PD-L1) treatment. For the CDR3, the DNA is TGTGCCAGCACGGCGAGTACAGCGAACACTGAAGCTTTCTTT. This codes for CASTASTANTEAFF.